The clone carrying this T cell receptor beta chain has a handful of counts. Its cognate antigen is unknown. Trimming left V 4 bases short and J 2 bases short, with 4 bases between. The CDR3 is 12 amino acids. The data derive from a study of Ad26.COV2.S vaccination and SARS-CoV-2 variants. As for the study in general: Ad26.COV2.S was injected intramuscularly once or twice, 56 days apart. Study observations and caveats: It was reported that spike-specific CD8+ and CD4+ T cell responses were substantially broad after vaccination.

Sample treatment: some 20 received Ad26.COV2.S at low or high dose, single or two shots; roughly five received placebo; per-sample allocation not given. Sampling occurred on day 63 after the first vaccine or placebo injection. Here immunoSEQ multiplex PCR was the method, and the copy in TCRdb shows in-frame clones only, minus some. The sample records over 400,000 clones, roughly 90% being singletons. The clonotype comes from a person between 18 and 65 years old who received the Ad26.COV2.S COVID-19 vaccine or a placebo. J is TRBJ2-3 and V is TRBV12-3 or TRBV12-4; D gene unclear. This sample comprised peripheral blood, obtained in a trial of Ad26.COV2.S vaccine versus placebo. The chain's CDR3 is CASSSYTDTQYF. The CDR3 DNA is TGTGCCAGCAGTTCCTACACAGATACGCAGTATTTT.